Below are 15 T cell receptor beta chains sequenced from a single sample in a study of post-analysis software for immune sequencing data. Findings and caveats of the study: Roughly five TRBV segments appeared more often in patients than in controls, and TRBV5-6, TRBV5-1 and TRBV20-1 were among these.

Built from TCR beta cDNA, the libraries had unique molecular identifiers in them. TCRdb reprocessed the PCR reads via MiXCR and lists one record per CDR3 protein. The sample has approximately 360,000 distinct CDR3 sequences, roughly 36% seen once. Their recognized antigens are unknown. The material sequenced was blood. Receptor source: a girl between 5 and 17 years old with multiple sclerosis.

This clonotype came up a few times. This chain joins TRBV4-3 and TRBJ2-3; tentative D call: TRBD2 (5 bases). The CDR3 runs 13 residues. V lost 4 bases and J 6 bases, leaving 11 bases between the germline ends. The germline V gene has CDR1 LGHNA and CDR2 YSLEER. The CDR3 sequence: CASSRGEPDTQYF. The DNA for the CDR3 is TGCGCCAGCAGCCGGGGAGAGCCGGATACGCAGTATTTT.

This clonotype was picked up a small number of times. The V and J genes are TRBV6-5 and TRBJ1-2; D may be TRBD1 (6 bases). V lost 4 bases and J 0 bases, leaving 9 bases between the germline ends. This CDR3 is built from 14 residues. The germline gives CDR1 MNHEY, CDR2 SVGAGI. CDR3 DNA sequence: TGTGCCAGCAGTTCCGGGACATCTAACTATGGCTACACCTTC. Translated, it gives CASSSGTSNYGYTF.

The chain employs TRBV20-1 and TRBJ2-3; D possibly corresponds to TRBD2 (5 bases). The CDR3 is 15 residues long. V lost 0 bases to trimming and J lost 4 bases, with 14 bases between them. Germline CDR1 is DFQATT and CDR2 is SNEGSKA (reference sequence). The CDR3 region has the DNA TGCAGTGCTAGAGATTGGAGTAGCGCTTCAGATACGCAGTATTTT. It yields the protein CSARDWSSASDTQYF.

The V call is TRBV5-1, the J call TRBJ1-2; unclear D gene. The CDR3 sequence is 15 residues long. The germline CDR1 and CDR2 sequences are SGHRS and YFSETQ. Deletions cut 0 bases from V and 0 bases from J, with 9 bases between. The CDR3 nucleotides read TGCGCCAGCAGCTTGGAATCCCTTCCTAACTATGGCTACACCTTC. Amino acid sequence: CASSLESLPNYGYTF.

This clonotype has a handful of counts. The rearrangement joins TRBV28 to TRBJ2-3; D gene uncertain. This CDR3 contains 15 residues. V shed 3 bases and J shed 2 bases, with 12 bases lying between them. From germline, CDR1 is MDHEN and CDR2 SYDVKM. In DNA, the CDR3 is TGTGCCAGCAGTTTCAAGGCATGGTACACAGATACGCAGTATTTT. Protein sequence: CASSFKAWYTDTQYF.

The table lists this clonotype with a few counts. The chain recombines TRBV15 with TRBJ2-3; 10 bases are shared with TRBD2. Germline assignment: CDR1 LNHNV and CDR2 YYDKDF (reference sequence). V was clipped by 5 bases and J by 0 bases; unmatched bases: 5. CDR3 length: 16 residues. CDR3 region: CATSRLTSGSTDTQYF. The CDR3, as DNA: TGTGCCACCAGCCGCCTGACTAGCGGGAGCACAGATACGCAGTATTTT.

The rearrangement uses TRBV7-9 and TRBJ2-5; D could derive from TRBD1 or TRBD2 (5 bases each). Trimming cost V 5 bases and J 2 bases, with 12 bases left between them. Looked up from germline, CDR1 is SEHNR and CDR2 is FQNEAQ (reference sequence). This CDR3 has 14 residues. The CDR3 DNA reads TGTGCCAGCAGCCTCGGGTGGGGGCAAGAGACCCAGTACTTC. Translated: CASSLGWGQETQYF.

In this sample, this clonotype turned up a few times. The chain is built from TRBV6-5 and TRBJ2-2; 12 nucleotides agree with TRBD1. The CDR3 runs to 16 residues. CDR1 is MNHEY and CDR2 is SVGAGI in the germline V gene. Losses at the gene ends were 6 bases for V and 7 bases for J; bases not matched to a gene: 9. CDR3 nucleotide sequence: TGTGCCAGCAGGCCGGGACAGGGGGCAGCTGGCGGGGAGCTGTTTTTT. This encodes CASRPGQGAAGGELFF.

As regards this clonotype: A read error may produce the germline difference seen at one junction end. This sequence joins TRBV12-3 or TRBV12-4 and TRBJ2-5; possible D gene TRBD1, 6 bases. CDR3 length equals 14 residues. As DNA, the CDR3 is TGTACCAGCAAGAAAGGGGGTCCTCTAGAGACCCAGTACTTC. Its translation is CTSKKGGPLETQYF.

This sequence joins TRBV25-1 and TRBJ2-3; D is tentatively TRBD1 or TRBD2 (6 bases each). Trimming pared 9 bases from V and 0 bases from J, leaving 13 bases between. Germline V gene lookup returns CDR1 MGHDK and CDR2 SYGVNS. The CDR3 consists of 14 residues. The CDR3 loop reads CASSWGASTDTQYF. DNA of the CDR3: TGTGCCAGTTCTTGGGGGGCTAGCACAGATACGCAGTATTTT. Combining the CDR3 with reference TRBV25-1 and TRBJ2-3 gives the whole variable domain EADIYQTPRYLVIGTGKKITLECSQTMGHDKMYWYQQDPGMELHLIHYSYGVNSTEKGDLSSESTVSRIRTEHFPLTLESARPSHTSQYLCASSWGASTDTQYFGPGTRLTVL.

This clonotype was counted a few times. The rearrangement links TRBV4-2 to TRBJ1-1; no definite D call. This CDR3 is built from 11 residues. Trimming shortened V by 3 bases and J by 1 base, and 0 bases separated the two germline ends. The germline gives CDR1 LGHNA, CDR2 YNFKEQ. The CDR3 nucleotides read TGTGCCAGCAGCCAGAACACTGAAGCTTTCTTT. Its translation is CASSQNTEAFF.

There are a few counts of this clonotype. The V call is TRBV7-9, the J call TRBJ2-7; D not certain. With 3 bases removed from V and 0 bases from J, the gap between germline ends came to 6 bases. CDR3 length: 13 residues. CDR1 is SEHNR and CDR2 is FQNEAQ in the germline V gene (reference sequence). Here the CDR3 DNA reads TGTGCCAGCAGCTTCAAGAGCTCCTACGAGCAGTACTTC. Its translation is CASSFKSSYEQYF. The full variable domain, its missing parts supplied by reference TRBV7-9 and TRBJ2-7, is DTGVSQNPRHKITKRGQNVTFRCDPISEHNRLYWYRQTLGQGPEFLTYFQNEAQLEKSRLLSDRFSAERPKGSFSTLEIQRTEQGDSAMYLCASSFKSSYEQYFGPGTRLTVT.

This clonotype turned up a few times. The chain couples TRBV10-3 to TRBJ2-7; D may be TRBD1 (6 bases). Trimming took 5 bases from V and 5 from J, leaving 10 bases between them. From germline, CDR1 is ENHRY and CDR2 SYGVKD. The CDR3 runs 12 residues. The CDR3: CAISYRDHEQYF. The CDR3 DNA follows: TGTGCCATCAGTTACAGGGACCACGAGCAGTACTTC.

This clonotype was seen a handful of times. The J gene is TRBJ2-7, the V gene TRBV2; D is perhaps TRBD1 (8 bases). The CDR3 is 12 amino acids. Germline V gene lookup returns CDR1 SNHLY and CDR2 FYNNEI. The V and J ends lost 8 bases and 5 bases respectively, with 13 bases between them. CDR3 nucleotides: TGTGCCAGCGGACAGGGAGGGAACGAGCAGTACTTC. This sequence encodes CASGQGGNEQYF.

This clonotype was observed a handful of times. The CDR3 spells CASSPRDRASSYNSPLHF. In DNA, the CDR3 is TGTGCCAGCAGCCCAAGGGACAGGGCGAGCTCCTATAATTCACCCCTCCACTTT. The genes are TRBV12-3 or TRBV12-4 and TRBJ1-6; 9 positions agree with TRBD1. CDR3 size: 18 residues. Trimming removed 6 bases from V and 0 bases from J; junction bases left unmatched: 9.